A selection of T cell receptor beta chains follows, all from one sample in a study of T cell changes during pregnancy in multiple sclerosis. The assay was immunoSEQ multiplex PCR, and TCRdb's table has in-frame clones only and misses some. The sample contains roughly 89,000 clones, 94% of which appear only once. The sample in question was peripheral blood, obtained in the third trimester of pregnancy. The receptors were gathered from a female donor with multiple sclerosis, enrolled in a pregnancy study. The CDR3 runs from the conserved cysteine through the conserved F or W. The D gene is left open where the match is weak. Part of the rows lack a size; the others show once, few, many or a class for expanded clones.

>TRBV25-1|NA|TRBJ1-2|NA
CASSERYGYTF
TGTGCCAGCAGTGAGCGCTATGGCTACACCTTC
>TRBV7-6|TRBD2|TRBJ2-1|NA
CASSSIAGSSYNEQFF
TGTGCCAGCAGCTCCATAGCGGGGAGCTCCTACAATGAGCAGTTCTTC
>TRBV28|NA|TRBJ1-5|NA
CASSPALGQRYQPQHF
TGTGCCAGCAGCCCTGCCCTGGGGCAACGGTATCAGCCCCAGCATTTT
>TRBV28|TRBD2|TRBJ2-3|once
CASSYPSGSTDTQYF
TGTGCCAGCAGTTACCCTAGCGGGAGCACAGATACGCAGTATTTT
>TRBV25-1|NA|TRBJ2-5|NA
CASSRPGYSKTQYF
TGTGCCAGCAGTCGTCCAGGGTATTCAAAGACCCAGTACTTC
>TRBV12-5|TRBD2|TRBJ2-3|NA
CASGLTRLAGDTDTQYF
TGTGCTAGTGGTTTGACCCGACTAGCGGGAGACACAGATACGCAGTATTTT
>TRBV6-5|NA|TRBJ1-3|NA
CASSYSPGANTIYF
TGTGCCAGCAGTTACTCACCAGGGGCCAACACCATATATTTT
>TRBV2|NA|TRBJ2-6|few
CARRPMGGRSGANVLTF
TGTGCCAGGAGGCCTATGGGGGGACGCTCTGGGGCCAACGTCCTGACTTTC
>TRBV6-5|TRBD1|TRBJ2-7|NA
CASGQGDEQYF
TGTGCCAGCGGACAGGGAGACGAGCAGTACTTC
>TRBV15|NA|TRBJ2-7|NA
CATSGPGGRAYEQYF
TGTGCCACCAGCGGCCCAGGGGGGCGGGCCTACGAGCAGTACTTC
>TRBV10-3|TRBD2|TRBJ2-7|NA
CAISERTKAGYYYEQYF
TGTGCCATCAGCGAAAGGACTAAAGCGGGATACTACTACGAGCAGTACTTC
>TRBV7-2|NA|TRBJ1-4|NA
CASRGAGRYEKLFF
TGTGCCTCCCGGGGGGCAGGGAGGTATGAAAAACTGTTTTTT
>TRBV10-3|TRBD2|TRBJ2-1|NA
CAITGGRSSYNEQFF
TGTGCCATCACGGGCGGGAGGAGTTCCTACAATGAGCAGTTCTTC
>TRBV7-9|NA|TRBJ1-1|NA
CASSPSTGPYTEAFF
TGTGCCAGCAGCCCTAGTACAGGGCCCTACACTGAAGCTTTCTTT
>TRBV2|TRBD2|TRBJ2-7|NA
CASRGGNEQYF
TGTGCCAGCAGGGGGGGGAACGAGCAGTACTTC
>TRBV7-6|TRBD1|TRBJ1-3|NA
CASSLGQGVRSGNTIYF
TGTGCCAGCAGCCTTGGACAGGGGGTTCGCTCTGGAAACACCATATATTTT
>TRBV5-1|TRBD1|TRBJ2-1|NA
CASSLGTANEQFF
TGCGCCAGCAGCTTAGGGACAGCCAATGAGCAGTTCTTC
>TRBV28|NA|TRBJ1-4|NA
CASSFRQINEKLFF
TGTGCCAGCAGTTTCCGACAGATTAATGAAAAACTGTTTTTT
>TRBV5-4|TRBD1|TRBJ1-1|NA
CASSIGTGGMNTEAFF
TGTGCCAGCAGCATAGGGACAGGGGGCATGAACACTGAAGCTTTCTTT
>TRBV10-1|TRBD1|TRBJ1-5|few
CASSDGGGRAQPQHF
TGCGCCAGCAGTGACGGAGGGGGCAGGGCTCAGCCCCAGCATTTT
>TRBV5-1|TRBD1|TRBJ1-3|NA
CASSASLTGAGNTIYF
TGCGCCAGCAGCGCCTCCCTGACAGGGGCTGGAAACACCATATATTTT
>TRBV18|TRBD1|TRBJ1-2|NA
CASSEQQGNYGYTF
TGTGCCAGCTCAGAACAACAGGGGAACTATGGCTACACCTTC
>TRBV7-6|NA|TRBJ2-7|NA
CASSAGFPGTYEQYF
TGTGCCAGCAGCGCCGGGTTTCCCGGTACTTACGAGCAGTACTTC
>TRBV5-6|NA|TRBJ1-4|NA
CASSLIQGYNEKLFF
TGTGCCAGCAGCTTGATACAGGGATATAATGAAAAACTGTTTTTT